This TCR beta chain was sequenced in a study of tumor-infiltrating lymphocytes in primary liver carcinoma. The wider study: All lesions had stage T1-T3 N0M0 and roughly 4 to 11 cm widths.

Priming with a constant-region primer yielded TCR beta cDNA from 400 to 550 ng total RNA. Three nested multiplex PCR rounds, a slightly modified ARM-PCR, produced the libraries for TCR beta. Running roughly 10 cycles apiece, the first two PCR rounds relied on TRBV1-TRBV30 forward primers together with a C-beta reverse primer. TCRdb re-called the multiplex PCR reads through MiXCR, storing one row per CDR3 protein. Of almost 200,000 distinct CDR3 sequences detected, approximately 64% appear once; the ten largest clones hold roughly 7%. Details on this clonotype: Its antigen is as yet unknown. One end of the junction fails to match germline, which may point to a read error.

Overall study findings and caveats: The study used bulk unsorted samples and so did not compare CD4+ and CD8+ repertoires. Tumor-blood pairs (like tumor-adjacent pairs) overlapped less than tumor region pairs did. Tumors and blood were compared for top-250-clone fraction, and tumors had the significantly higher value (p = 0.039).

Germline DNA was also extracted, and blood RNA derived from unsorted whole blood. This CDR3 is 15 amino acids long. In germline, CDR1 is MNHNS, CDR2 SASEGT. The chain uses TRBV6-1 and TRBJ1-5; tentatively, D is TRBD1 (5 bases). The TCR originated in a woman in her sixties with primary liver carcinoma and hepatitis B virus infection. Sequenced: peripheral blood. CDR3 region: CACRASGDSNQPQHF. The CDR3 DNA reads TGTGCCTGCAGGGCTTCGGGGGATAGCAATCAGCCCCAGCATTTT.